Included here is one T cell receptor beta chain sequence, with context. What it binds is unknown. Profiling relied on immunoSEQ multiplex PCR, and the TCRdb table lists in-frame clones only, not all of them. The sample shows 150,000 to 200,000 clones, around 91% of them seen only once. The data originate from a study of T cell responses to AZD1222 COVID-19 vaccine. The study's findings and limits: Donors in the cohort were predominantly white British and more often female, and clonal diversity was possibly underestimated.

CDR1 and CDR2 (germline): MNHEY, SVGAGI. The CDR3 runs to 15 residues. V was clipped by 6 bases and J by 0 bases, with 9 bases between them. The TCR comes from an adult who received the AZD1222 COVID-19 vaccine. The sample consisted of peripheral blood, taken 28 days after the second AZD1222 dose. This chain uses TRBV6-5 with TRBJ2-6; D gene unclear. The CDR3 sequence is CASRLTSSGANVLTF. CDR3 sequence (DNA): TGTGCCAGCAGACTGACTTCCTCTGGGGCCAACGTCCTGACTTTC.